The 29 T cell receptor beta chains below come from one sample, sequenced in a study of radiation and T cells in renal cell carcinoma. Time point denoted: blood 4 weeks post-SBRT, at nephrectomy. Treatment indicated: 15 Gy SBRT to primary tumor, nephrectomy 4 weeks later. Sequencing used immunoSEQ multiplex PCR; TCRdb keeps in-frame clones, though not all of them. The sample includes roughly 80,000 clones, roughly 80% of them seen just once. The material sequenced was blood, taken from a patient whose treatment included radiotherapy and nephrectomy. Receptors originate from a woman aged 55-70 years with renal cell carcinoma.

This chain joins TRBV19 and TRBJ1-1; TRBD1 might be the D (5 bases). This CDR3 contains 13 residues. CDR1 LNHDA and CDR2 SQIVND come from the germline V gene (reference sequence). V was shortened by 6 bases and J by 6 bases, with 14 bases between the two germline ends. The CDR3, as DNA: TGTGCCAGTAGGGCGGGGTCAGGGTCTGAAGCTTTCTTT. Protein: CASRAGSGSEAFF. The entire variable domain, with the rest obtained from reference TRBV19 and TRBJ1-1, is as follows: DGGITQSPKYLFRKEGQNVTLSCEQNLNHDAMYWYRQDPGQGLRLIYYSQIVNDFQKGDIAEGYSVSREKKESFPLTVTSAQKNPTAFYLCASRAGSGSEAFFGQGTRLTVV.

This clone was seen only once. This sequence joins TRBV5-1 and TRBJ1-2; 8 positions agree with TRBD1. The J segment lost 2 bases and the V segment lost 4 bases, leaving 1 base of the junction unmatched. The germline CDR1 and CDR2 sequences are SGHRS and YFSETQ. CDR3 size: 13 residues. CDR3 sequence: CASSGTGNYGYTF. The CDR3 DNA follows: TGCGCCAGCAGCGGGACAGGAAACTATGGCTACACCTTC.

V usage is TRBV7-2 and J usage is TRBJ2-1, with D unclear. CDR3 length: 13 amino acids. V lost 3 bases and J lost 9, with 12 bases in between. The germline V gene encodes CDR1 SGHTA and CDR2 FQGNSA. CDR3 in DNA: TGTGCCAGCAGCTTTCCTCTCGCTCGTGAGCAGTTCTTC. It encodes CASSFPLAREQFF.

CDR3 DNA sequence: TGCGCCAGCAGCCAGGAAGGACAGATCTACGAGCAGTACTTC. Translating gives CASSQEGQIYEQYF. The J gene is TRBJ2-7, the V gene TRBV4-1, with D possibly matching TRBD1 (6 bases). Between the trimmed V and J ends, which lost 3 bases and 3 bases, there was a span of 12 bases. Looked up from germline, CDR1 is MGHRA and CDR2 is YSYEKL. CDR3 length equals 14 residues.

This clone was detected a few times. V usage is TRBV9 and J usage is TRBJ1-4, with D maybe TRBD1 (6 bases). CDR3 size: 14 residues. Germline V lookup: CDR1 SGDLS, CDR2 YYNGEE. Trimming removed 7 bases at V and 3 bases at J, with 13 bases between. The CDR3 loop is CASPLGGANEKLFF. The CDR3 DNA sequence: TGTGCCAGCCCTTTAGGGGGAGCTAATGAAAAACTGTTTTTT.

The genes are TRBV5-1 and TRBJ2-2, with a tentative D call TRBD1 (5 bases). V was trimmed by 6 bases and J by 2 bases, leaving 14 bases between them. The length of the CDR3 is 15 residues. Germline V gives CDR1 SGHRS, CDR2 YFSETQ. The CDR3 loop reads CASKGVNLNTGELFF. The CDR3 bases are TGCGCCAGCAAAGGGGTCAACTTAAACACCGGGGAGCTGTTTTTT.

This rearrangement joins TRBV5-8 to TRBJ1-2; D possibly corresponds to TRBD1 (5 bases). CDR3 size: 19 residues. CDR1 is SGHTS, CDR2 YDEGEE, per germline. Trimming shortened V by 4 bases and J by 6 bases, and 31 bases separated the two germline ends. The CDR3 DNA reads TGTGCCAGCAGCCCCGGGACTCCTAGCCCGTTAGACTCTCTACATGGCTACACCTTC. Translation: CASSPGTPSPLDSLHGYTF.

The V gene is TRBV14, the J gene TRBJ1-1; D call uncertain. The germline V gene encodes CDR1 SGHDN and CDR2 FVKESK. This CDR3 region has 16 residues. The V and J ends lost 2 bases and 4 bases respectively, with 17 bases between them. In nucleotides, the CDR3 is TGTGCCAGCAGCCAAATTTTTGGTCTAGGGAGCACTGAAGCTTTCTTT. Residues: CASSQIFGLGSTEAFF.

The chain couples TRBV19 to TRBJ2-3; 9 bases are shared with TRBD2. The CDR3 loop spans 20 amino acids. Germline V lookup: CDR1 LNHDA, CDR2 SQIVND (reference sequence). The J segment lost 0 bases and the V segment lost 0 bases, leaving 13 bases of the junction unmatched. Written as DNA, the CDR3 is TGTGCCAGTAGTATAGATCCACCGCTTACTAGCGGGTTAAGCACAGATACGCAGTATTTT. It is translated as CASSIDPPLTSGLSTDTQYF. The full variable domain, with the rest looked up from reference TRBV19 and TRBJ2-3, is DGGITQSPKYLFRKEGQNVTLSCEQNLNHDAMYWYRQDPGQGLRLIYYSQIVNDFQKGDIAEGYSVSREKKESFPLTVTSAQKNPTAFYLCASSIDPPLTSGLSTDTQYFGPGTRLTVL.

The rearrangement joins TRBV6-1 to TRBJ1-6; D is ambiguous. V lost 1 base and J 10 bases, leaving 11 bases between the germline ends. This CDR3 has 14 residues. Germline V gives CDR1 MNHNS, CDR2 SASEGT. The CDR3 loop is CASSEEPHDSPLHF. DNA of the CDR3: TGTGCCAGCAGTGAAGAACCTCATGACTCACCCCTCCACTTT.

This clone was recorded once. As DNA, the CDR3 is TGTGCCAGCATCCCGGGACAGGGGTCAAGCTCCTACGAGCAGTACTTC. This sequence encodes CASIPGQGSSSYEQYF. This chain connects TRBV7-9 to TRBJ2-7; 10 bases are a match to TRBD1. After removal of 7 bases from V and 0 bases from J, the junction contained 9 bases not matched to a gene. The CDR3 consists of 16 residues. Per germline, CDR1 SEHNR and CDR2 FQNEAQ (reference sequence).

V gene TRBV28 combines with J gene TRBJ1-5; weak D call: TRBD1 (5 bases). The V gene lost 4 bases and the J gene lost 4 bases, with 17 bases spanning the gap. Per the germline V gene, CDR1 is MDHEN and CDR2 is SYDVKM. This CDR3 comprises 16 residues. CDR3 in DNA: TGTGCCAGCAGTTCCTTCGGTGAAGGGGCGAATCAGCCCCAGCATTTT. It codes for CASSSFGEGANQPQHF.

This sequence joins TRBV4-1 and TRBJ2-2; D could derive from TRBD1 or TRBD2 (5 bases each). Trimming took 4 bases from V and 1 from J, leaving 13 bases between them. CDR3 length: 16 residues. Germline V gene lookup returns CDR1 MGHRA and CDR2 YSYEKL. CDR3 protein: CASSLSGTLNTGELFF. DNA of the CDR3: TGCGCCAGCAGCCTCTCCGGGACCCTGAACACCGGGGAGCTGTTTTTT.

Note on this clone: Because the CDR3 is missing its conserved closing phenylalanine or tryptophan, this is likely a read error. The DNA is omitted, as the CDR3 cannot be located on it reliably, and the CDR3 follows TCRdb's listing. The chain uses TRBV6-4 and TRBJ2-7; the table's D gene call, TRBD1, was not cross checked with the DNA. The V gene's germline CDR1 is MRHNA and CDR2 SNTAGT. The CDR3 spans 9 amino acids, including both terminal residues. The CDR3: CASISTWIR.

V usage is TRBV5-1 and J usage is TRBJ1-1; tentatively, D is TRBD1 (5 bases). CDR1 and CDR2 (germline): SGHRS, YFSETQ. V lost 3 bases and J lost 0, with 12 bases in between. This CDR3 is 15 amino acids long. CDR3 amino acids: CASSSGGTVNTEAFF. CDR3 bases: TGCGCCAGCAGCTCAGGAGGGACGGTGAACACTGAAGCTTTCTTT.

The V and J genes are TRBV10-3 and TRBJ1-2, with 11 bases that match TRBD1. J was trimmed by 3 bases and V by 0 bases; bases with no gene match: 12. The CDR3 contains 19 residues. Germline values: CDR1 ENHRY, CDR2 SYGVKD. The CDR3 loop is CAISESMDRGRLRDYGYTF. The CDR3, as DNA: TGTGCCATCAGTGAGTCGATGGACAGGGGGCGTTTGAGGGACTATGGCTACACCTTC.

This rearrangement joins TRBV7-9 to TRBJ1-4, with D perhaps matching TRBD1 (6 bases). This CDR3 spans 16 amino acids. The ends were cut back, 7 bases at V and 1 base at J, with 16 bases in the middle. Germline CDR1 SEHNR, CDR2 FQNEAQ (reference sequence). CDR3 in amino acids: CASTRGGGRTNEKLFF. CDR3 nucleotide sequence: TGTGCCAGCACCAGAGGGGGGGGGCGAACTAATGAAAAACTGTTTTTT.

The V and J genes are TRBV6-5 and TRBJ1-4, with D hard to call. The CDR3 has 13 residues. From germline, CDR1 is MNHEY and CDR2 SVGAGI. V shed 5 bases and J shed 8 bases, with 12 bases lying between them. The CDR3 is CASSARVGEKLFF. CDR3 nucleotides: TGTGCCAGCAGTGCGAGGGTCGGGGAAAAACTGTTTTTT.

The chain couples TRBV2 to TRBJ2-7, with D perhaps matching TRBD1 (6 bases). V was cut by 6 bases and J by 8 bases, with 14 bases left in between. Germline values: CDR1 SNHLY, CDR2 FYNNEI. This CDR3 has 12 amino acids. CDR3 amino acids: CASRVGGWKQYF. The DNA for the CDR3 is TGTGCCAGCAGAGTAGGGGGTTGGAAGCAGTACTTC.

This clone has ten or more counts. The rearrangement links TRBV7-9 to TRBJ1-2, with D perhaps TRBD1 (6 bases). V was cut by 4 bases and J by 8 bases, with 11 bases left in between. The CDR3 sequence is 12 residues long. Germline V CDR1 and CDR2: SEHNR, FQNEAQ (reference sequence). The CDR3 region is CASSSYRDGYTF. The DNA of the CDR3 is TGTGCCAGCAGCTCCTACAGGGACGGCTACACCTTC.

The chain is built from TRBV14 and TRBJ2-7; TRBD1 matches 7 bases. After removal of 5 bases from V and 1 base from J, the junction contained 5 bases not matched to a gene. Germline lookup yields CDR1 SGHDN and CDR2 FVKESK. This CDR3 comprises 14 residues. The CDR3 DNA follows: TGTGCCAGCAGCTCTCCGGGACAGTCCTACGAGCAGTACTTC. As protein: CASSSPGQSYEQYF. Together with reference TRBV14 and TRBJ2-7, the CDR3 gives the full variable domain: EAGVTQFPSHSVIEKGQTVTLRCDPISGHDNLYWYRRVMGKEIKFLLHFVKESKQDESGMPNNRFLAERTGGTYSTLKVQPAELEDSGVYFCASSSPGQSYEQYFGPGTRLTVT.

The CDR3 region has the DNA TGTGCCAGCAGCTTAGAAGGAAAGGGAGAGACCCAGTACTTC. Translation: CASSLEGKGETQYF. V and J are TRBV7-2 and TRBJ2-5; D is undetermined. This CDR3 has 14 residues. Per germline, CDR1 SGHTA and CDR2 FQGNSA. With 1 base removed from V and 4 bases from J, the gap between germline ends came to 10 bases.

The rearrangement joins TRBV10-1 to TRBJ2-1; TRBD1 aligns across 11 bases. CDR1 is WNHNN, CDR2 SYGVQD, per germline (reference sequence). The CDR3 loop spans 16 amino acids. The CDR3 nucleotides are TGCGCGTACGATACTATTGGACAGGGGGCGAGGTTGAAGCAGTTCTTC. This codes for CAYDTIGQGARLKQFF.

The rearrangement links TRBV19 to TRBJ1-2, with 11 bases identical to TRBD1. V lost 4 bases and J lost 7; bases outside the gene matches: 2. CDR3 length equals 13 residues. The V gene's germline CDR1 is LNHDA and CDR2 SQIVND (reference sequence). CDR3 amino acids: CASSTGTGGGYTF. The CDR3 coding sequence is TGTGCCAGTAGTACCGGGACAGGGGGTGGCTACACCTTC.

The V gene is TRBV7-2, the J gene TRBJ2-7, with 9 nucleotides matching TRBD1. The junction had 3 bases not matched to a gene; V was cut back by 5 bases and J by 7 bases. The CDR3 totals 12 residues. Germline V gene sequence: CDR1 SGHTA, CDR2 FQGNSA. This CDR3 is CASSGQGREQYF. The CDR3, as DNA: TGTGCCAGCAGCGGACAGGGGAGGGAGCAGTACTTC. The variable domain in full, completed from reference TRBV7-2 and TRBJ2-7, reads GAGVSQSPSNKVTEKGKDVELRCDPISGHTALYWYRQSLGQGLEFLIYFQGNSAPDKSGLPSDRFSAERTGGSVSTLTIQRTQQEDSAVYLCASSGQGREQYFGPGTRLTVT.

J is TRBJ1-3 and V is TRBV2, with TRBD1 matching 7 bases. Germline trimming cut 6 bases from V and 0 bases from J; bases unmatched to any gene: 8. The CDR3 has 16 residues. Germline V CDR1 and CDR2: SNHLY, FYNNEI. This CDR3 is CASSVGQPSSGNTIYF. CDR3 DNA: TGTGCCAGCAGCGTGGGACAGCCCAGCTCTGGAAACACCATATATTTT.

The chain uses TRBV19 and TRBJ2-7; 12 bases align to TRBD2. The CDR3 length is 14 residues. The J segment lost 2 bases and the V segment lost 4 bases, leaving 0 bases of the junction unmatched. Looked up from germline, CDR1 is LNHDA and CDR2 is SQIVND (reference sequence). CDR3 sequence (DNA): TGTGCCAGTAGTACTAGCGGGGGGGCCTACGAGCAGTACTTC. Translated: CASSTSGGAYEQYF.

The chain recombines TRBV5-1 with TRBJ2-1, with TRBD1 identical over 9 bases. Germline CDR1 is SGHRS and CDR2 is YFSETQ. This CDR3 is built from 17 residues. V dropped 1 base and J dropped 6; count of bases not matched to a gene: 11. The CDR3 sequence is CASSLKGTGYNSNEQFF. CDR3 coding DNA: TGCGCCAGCAGCTTGAAAGGGACAGGGTACAATTCCAATGAGCAGTTCTTC. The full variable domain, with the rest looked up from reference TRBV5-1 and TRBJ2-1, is KAGVTQTPRYLIKTRGQQVTLSCSPISGHRSVSWYQQTPGQGLQFLFEYFSETQRNKGNFPGRFSGRQFSNSRSEMNVSTLELGDSALYLCASSLKGTGYNSNEQFFGPGTRLTVL.

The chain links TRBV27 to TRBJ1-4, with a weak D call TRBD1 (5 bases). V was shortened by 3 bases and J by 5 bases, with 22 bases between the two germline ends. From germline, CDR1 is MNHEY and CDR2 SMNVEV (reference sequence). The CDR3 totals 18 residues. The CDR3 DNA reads TGTGCCAGCAGTTTTAATCCCCTCCGGGGGATCCAGAATGAAAAACTGTTTTTT. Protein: CASSFNPLRGIQNEKLFF. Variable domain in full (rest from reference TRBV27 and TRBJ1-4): EAQVTQNPRYLITVTGKKLTVTCSQNMNHEYMSWYRQDPGLGLRQIYYSMNVEVTDKGDVPEGYKVSRKEKRNFPLILESPSPNQTSLYFCASSFNPLRGIQNEKLFFGSGTQLSVL.